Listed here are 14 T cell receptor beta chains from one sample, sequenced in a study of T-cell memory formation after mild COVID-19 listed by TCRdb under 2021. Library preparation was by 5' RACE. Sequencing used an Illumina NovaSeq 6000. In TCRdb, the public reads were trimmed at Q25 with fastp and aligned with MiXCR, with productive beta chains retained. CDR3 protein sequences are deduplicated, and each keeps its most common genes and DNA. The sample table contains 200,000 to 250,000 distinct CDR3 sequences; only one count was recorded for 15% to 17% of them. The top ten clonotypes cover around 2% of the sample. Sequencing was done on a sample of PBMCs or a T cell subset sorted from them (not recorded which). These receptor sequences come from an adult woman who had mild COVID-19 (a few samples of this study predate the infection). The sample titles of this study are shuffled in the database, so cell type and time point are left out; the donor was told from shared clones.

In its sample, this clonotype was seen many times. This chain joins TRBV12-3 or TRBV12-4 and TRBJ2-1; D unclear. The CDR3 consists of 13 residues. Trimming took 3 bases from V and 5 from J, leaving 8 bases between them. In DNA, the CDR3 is TGTGCCAGCAGTTTTAATGGGAACAATGAGCAGTTCTTC. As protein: CASSFNGNNEQFF.

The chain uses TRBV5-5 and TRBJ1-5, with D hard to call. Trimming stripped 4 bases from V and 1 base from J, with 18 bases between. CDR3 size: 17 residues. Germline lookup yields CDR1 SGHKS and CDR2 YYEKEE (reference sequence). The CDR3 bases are TGTGCCAGCAGCCCCCTGGGTGGGGTTTCGAGCAATCAGCCCCAGCATTTT. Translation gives CASSPLGGVSSNQPQHF.

This chain's CDR3 is CASSYRDQETQYF. The CDR3 region has the DNA TGTGCCAGCAGCTACAGGGACCAAGAGACCCAGTACTTC. The chain recombines TRBV7-9 with TRBJ2-5; weak D call: TRBD1 (6 bases). Germline lookup yields CDR1 SEHNR and CDR2 FQNEAQ (reference sequence). Trimming took 4 bases from V and 0 from J, leaving 6 bases between them. This CDR3 has 13 residues.

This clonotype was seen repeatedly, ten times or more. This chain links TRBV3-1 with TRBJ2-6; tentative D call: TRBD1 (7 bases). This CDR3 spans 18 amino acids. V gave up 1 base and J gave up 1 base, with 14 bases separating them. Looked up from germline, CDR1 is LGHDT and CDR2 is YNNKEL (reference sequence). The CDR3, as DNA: TGTGCCAGCAGCCAAGTGGCAGGGGGAGGATCTGGGGCCAACGTCCTGACTTTC. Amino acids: CASSQVAGGGSGANVLTF.

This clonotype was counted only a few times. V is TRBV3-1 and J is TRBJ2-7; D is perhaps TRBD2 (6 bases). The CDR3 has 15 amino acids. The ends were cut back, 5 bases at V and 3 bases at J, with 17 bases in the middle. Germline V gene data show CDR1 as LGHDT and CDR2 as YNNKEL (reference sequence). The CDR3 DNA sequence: TGTGCCAGCAGCAAAATTGGACGGGAGCGCTACGAGCAGTACTTC. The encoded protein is CASSKIGRERYEQYF.

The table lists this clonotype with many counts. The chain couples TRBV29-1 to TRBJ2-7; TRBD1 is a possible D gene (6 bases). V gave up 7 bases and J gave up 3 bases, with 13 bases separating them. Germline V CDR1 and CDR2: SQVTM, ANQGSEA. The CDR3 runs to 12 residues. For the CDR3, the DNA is TGCAGCGCTACCGGGACAAGCTACGAGCAGTACTTC. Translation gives CSATGTSYEQYF.

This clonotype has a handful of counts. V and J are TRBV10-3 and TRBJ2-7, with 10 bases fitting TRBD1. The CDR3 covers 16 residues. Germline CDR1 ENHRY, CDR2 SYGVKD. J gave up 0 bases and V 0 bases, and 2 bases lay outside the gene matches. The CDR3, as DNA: TGTGCCATCAGTGAGTCGGGACAGGGGCCCTCCTACGAGCAGTACTTC. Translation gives CAISESGQGPSYEQYF.

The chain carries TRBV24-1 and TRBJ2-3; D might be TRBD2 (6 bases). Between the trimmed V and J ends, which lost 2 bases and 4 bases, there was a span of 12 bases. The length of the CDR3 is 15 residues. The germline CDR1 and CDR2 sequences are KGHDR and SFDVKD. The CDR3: CATSDWGVGADTQYF. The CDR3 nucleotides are TGTGCCACCAGTGATTGGGGGGTCGGGGCAGATACGCAGTATTTT.

DNA of the CDR3: TGTGCCAGTCGGAATAGCGGGAGGATGTATACGCAGTATTTT. Its protein product is CASRNSGRMYTQYF. The chain is built from TRBV7-2 and TRBJ2-3; 10 bases are shared with TRBD2. Germline CDR1 and CDR2: SGHTA and FQGNSA. The V segment lost 9 bases and the J segment 7 bases; nucleotides outside the gene matches: 10. CDR3 length equals 14 residues.

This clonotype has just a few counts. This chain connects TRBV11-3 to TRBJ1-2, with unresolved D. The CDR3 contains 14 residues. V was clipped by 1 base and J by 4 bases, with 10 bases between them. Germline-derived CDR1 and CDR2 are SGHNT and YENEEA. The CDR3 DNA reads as TGTGCCAGCAGCTTAGCTGTGGGGAGCTATGGCTACACCTTC. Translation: CASSLAVGSYGYTF.

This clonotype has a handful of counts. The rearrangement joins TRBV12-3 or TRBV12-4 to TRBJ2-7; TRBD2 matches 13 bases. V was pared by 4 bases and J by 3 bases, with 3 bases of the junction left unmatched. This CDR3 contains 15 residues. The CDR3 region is CASSWGLAGLYEQYF. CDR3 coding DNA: TGTGCCAGCAGTTGGGGACTAGCGGGACTCTACGAGCAGTACTTC.

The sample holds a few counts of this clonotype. The CDR3 protein is CASSPMEGIAGYTF. Here the CDR3 DNA reads TGCGCCAGCAGCCCTATGGAGGGAATCGCTGGCTACACCTTC. The chain employs TRBV5-1 and TRBJ1-2; D is undetermined. This CDR3 spans 14 amino acids. The V and J ends lost 4 bases and 7 bases respectively, with 17 bases between them. Germline CDR1 and CDR2: SGHRS and YFSETQ.

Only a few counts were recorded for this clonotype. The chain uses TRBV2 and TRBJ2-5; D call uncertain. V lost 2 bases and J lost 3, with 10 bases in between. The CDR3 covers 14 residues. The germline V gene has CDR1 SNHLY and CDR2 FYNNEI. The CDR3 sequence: CASSERWQKETQYF. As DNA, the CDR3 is TGTGCCAGCAGTGAACGTTGGCAGAAAGAGACCCAGTACTTC. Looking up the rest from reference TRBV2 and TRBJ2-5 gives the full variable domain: EPEVTQTPSHQVTQMGQEVILRCVPISNHLYFYWYRQILGQKVEFLVSFYNNEISEKSEIFDDQFSVERPDGSNFTLKIRSTKLEDSAMYFCASSERWQKETQYFGPGTRLLVL.

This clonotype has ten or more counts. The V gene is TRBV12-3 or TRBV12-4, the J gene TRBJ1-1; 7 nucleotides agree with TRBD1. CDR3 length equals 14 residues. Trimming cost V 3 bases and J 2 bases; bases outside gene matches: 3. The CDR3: CASSLGTANTEAFF. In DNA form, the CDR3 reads TGTGCCAGCAGTTTGGGGACAGCCAACACTGAAGCTTTCTTT.